This T cell receptor (beta chain) was profiled in a study of beta chain features in type 1 diabetes. The CDR3 runs to 16 residues. The V and J ends lost 1 base and 2 bases respectively, with 15 bases between them. Germline V gene data show CDR1 as SGHTA and CDR2 as FQGNSA. Sequencing targeted expressed TCRB transcripts, as all isolated RNA had been reverse transcribed. Assay used: immunoSEQ multiplex PCR; TCRdb lists only in-frame clones, some missing. The sample records about 220,000 clones, approximately 10% being singletons. The chain carries TRBV7-2 and TRBJ2-7; unclear D gene. This clonotype was sampled from a man in his late teens or twenties in good health. The sequencing sample was made of central memory CD4+ T cells from blood. The CDR3 DNA is TGTGCCAGCAGCTTAGATTCCAACCGTGGGACCTACGAGCAGTACTTC. It translates to CASSLDSNRGTYEQYF.